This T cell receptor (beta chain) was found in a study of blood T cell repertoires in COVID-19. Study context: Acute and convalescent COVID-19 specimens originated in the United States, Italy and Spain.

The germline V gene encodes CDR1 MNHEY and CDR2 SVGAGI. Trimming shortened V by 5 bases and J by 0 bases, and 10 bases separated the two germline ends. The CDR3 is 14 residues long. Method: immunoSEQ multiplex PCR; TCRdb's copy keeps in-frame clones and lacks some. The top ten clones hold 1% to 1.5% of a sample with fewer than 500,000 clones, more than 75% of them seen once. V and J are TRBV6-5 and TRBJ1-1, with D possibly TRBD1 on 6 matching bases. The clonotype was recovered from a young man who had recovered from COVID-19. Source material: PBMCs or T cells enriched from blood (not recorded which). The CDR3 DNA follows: TGTGCCAGCAGTCACAGGGACCTGAACACTGAAGCTTTCTTT. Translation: CASSHRDLNTEAFF.